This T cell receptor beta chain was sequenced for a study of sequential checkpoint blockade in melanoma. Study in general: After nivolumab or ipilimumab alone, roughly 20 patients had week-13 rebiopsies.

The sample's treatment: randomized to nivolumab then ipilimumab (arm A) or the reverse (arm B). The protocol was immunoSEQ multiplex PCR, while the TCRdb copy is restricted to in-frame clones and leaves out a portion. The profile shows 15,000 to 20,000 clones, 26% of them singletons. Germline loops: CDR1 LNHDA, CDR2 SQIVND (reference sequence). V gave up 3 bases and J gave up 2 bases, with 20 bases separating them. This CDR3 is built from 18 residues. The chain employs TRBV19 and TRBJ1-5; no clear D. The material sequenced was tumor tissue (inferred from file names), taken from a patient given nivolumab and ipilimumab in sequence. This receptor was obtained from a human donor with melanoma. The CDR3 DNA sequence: TGTGCCAGTAGTATTTTTGGTTGGCGGGCAGGAGGCAATCAGCCCCAGCATTTT. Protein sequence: CASSIFGWRAGGNQPQHF.